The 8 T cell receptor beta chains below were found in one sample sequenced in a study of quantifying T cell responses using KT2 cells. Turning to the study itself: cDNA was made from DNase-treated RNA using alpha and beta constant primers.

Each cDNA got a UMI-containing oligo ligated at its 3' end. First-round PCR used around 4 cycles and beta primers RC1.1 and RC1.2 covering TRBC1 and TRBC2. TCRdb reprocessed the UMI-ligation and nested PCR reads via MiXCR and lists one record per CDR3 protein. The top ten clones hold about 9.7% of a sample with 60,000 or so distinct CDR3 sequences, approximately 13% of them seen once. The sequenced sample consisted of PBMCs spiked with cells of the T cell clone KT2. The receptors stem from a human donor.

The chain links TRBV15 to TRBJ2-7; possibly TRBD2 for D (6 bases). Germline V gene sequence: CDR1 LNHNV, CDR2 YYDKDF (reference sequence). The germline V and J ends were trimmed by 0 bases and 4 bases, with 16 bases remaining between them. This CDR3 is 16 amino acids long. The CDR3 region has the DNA TGTGCCACCAGCAGAGATCGGAGGGCGGCCGGATACGAGCAGTACTTC. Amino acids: CATSRDRRAAGYEQYF.

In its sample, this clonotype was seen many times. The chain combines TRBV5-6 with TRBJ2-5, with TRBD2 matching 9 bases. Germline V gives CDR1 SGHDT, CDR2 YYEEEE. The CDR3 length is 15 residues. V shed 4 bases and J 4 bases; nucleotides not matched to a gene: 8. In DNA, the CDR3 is TGTGCCAGCAGCCGCAGTTTAGCGGGAGTAGAGACCCAGTACTTC. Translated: CASSRSLAGVETQYF.

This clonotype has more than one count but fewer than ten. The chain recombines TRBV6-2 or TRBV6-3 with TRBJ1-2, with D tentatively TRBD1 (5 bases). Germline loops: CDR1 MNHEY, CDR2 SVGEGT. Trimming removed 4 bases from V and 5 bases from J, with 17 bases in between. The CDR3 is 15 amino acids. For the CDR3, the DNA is TGTGCCAGCAGTTCCCCCGAGGGGACCCATTATGGCTACACCTTC. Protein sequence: CASSSPEGTHYGYTF.

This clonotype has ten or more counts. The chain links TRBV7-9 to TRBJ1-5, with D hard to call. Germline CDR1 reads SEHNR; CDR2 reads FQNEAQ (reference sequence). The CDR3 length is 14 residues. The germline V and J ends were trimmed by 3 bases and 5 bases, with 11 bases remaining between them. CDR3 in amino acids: CASSFGGMDQPQHF. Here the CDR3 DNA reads TGTGCCAGCAGCTTTGGTGGTATGGATCAGCCCCAGCATTTT.

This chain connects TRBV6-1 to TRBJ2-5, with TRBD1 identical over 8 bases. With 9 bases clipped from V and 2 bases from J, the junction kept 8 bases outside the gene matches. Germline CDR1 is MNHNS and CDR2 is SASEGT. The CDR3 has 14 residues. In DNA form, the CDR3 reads TGTGCCAGTAAACCGGGACAGGTACAAGAGACCCAGTACTTC. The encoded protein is CASKPGQVQETQYF.

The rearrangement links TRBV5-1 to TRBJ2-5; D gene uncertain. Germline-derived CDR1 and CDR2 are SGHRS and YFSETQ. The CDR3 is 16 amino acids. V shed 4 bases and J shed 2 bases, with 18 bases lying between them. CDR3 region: CASSPARATQQETQYF. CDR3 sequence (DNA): TGCGCCAGCAGCCCCGCCCGGGCGACCCAACAAGAGACCCAGTACTTC.

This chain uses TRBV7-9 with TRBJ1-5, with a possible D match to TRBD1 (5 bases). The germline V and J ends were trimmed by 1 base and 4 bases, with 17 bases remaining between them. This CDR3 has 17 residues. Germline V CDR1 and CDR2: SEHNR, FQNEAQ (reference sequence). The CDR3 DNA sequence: TGTGCCAGCAGCTTAGTCGGGGGATTTATGGGAAATCAGCCCCAGCATTTT. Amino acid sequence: CASSLVGGFMGNQPQHF.

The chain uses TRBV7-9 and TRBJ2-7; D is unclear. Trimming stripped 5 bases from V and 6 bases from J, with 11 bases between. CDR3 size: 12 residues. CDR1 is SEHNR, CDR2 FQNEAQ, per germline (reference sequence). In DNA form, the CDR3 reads TGTGCCAGCAGCCCACTAAGGTGCGAGCAGTACTTC. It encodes CASSPLRCEQYF.